Below are 5 T cell receptor beta chains sequenced from a single sample in a study of T-cell reconstitution after alpha-beta-depleted transplantation in children. Preparation of the TCRbeta library used unique molecular identifiers. Each CDR3 protein is one row after TCRdb ran MiXCR on the PCR reads. The profile shows under 750,000 distinct CDR3 sequences, roughly 23% of them singletons. The source was PBMCs, mostly from graft donor cells, collected 360 days after TCRalphabeta/CD19-depleted stem cell transplant. Source of these receptors: a boy under two years old who had a stem cell transplant for acute myeloid leukemia, so the T cells may come from the graft donor.

The chain recombines TRBV12-3 or TRBV12-4 with TRBJ2-1; maybe TRBD1 (6 bases). CDR3 length: 15 residues. V was trimmed by 3 bases and J by 5 bases, leaving 14 bases between them. The CDR3: CASSLSGEFHNEQFF. The CDR3 nucleotides read TGTGCCAGCAGTTTGTCAGGGGAATTTCACAATGAGCAGTTCTTC.

This clonotype was observed at least ten times. The V and J genes are TRBV20-1 and TRBJ2-6; D unresolved. V was cut by 6 bases and J by 0 bases, with 9 bases left in between. Looked up from germline, CDR1 is DFQATT and CDR2 is SNEGSKA (reference sequence). The CDR3 has 14 amino acids. The CDR3 sequence is CSARLSSGANVLTF. The CDR3 DNA reads as TGCAGTGCCAGACTCAGCTCTGGGGCCAACGTCCTGACTTTC.

This clonotype was seen ten or more times. V is TRBV28 and J is TRBJ2-3; maybe TRBD1 (5 bases). The CDR3 spans 15 residues. CDR1 is MDHEN and CDR2 is SYDVKM in the germline V gene. V lost 3 bases and J 0 bases, leaving 10 bases between the germline ends. The CDR3, as DNA: TGTGCCAGCAGTTTCTTGGGGCGTAGCACAGATACGCAGTATTTT. It is translated as CASSFLGRSTDTQYF.

The genes are TRBV6-5 and TRBJ1-5; D perhaps matches TRBD1 (6 bases). Germline CDR1 MNHEY, CDR2 SVGAGI. The CDR3 consists of 16 residues. V lost 8 bases and J lost 0, with 17 bases in between. CDR3 sequence: CASGTTGIYSNQPQHF. As DNA, the CDR3 is TGTGCCAGCGGGACCACAGGGATTTATAGCAATCAGCCCCAGCATTTT.

This clonotype was seen repeatedly, ten times or more. V and J are TRBV29-1 and TRBJ2-1, with a weak D call TRBD2 (6 bases). CDR1 SQVTM and CDR2 ANQGSEA come from the germline V gene. The V and J ends lost 4 bases and 8 bases respectively, with 12 bases between them. The CDR3 has 12 amino acids. Written as DNA, the CDR3 is TGCAGCGTTGGGGGGGTCTCGGATGAGCAGTTCTTC. As protein: CSVGGVSDEQFF.